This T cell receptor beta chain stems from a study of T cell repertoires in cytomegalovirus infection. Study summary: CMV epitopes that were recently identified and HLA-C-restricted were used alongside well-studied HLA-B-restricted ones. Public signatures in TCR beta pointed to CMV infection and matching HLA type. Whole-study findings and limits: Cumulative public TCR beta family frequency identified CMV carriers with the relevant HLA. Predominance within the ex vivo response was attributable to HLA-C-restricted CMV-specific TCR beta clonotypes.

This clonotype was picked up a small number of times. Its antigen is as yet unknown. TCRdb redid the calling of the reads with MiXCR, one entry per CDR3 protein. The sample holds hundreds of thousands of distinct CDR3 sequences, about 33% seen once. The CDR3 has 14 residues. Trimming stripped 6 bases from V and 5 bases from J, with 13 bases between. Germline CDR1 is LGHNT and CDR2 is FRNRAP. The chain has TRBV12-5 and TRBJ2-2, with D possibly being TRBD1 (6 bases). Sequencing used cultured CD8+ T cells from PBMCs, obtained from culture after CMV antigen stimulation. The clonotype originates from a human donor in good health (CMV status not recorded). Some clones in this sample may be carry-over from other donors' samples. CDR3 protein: CASGIQGRTGELFF. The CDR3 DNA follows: TGTGCTAGTGGGATACAGGGTCGGACCGGGGAGCTGTTTTTT.